This T cell receptor beta chain was observed in a study of blood T cell repertoires in COVID-19. The overall study: COVID-19 samples, acute and convalescent, were from the United States, Italy and Spain. PBMCs, B-cell-depleted T cells, or T cells were the source of the cDNA or gDNA that made up the material.

Authors' processing steps: Amplification of reference gene primers provided the estimated nucleated cell counts. Clones were read by immunoSEQ multiplex PCR, and TCRdb kept only the in-frame ones, dropping some. V and J calls and clone size are as listed in that table; D and trimming were resolved from the DNA. This sample has around 200,000 clones, with roughly 84% found just once. Germline CDR1 and CDR2: MGHDK and SYGVNS. The CDR3 contains 12 residues. V dropped 6 bases and J dropped 1 base, with 4 bases sitting between them. The chain couples TRBV25-1 to TRBJ1-5; the D is unclear. This TCR was recovered from a woman older than 75 with active or convalescent COVID-19. The specimen was peripheral blood. The CDR3 DNA is TGTGCCAGCAGCGGGAGCAATCAGCCCCAGCATTTT. Its translation is CASSGSNQPQHF.